This TCR beta chain comes out of a study of T cell repertoires in cytomegalovirus infection. In the study overall: CMV epitopes used comprised recently identified HLA-C-restricted ones and well-studied HLA-B-restricted ones. It was the public TCR beta signatures that indicated both CMV infection and matching HLA type. Study-level findings and limits: The study found HLA-C-restricted CMV-specific TCR beta clonotypes dominating the ex vivo response. Of the TCR beta families, the public ones yielded a cumulative frequency that identified carriers of CMV plus the relevant HLA.

V gave up 2 bases and J gave up 2 bases, with 9 bases separating them. Germline CDR1 SQVTM, CDR2 ANQGSEA. The CDR3 is 13 amino acids. In regard to this clonotype: The antigen is unknown.

TCRdb reprocessed the reads via MiXCR and lists one record per CDR3 protein. The top ten clones hold about 20% of a sample with around 340,000 distinct CDR3 sequences, about 27% of them seen once. The sequence was collected from a human donor in good health (CMV status not recorded). Some clones in this sample may be carry-over from other donors' samples. The sequencing here drew on cultured PBMCs, taken from culture after CMV antigen stimulation. The chain employs TRBV29-1 and TRBJ1-1; D gene ambiguous. The CDR3 DNA is TGCAGCGTTGAAAGTACGGTAAACACTGAAGCTTTCTTT. This encodes CSVESTVNTEAFF.